The entry below describes one T cell receptor beta chain. What it binds is not known. The record originates from a study of CD8 T cells in Susac syndrome. V lost 3 bases to trimming and J lost 4 bases, with 9 bases between them. Germline V CDR1 and CDR2: SGDLS, YYNGEE. This CDR3 is 13 amino acids long. Study-wide points: CD4+ T cell repertoires in Susac syndrome exhibited no evidence of clonal expansion.

Random hexamers were used to reverse transcribe about 0.5 to 1 ug of RNA. Amplification of the TCR beta CDR3 was carried out by immunoSEQ multiplex PCR, which spanned a total of 54 Vbeta and 13 Jbeta segments. A single record per CDR3 protein comes from TCRdb applying MiXCR to the immunoSEQ multiplex PCR reads. The table has some 180,000 distinct CDR3 sequences, just under 95% seen once. The T cells that were sequenced for TCR beta were CD8+ and CD4+ cells from blood. Susac syndrome patients met recently defined diagnostic criteria for definite or probable disease. Sequencing used CD4+ T cells from PBMCs. The sequence was collected from a human donor with Susac syndrome. The chain combines TRBV9 with TRBJ2-3; TRBD1 is a possible D gene (6 bases). CDR3 sequence: CASSGPGADTQYF. The DNA of the CDR3 is TGTGCCAGCAGCGGCCCAGGGGCAGATACGCAGTATTTT.